Listed below are T cell receptor beta chains from one sample, sequenced in a study of T cell changes during pregnancy in multiple sclerosis. Clones were sequenced by immunoSEQ multiplex PCR, and TCRdb holds only the in-frame ones, with some missing. The sample lists some 30,000 clones; 90% were seen once. The starting material was CD8+ T cells from peripheral blood mononuclear cells, obtained in the second trimester of pregnancy. Receptors were obtained from a female donor with multiple sclerosis, enrolled in a pregnancy study. Each CDR3 is given with its conserved first and last residue. Fields, in order: CDR3 DNA, CDR3 protein, V gene, clone size, D gene, J gene. The D gene is left open where the match is weak. Only some rows state a clone size, as once, few, many or a class for expanded clones.

CDR3nt: TGCGCCAGCAGCTTGGGGACAGGGTCTGGAAACACCATATATTTT
CDR3aa: CASSLGTGSGNTIYF
v_gene: TRBV5-1
abundance: NA
d_gene: TRBD1
j_gene: TRBJ1-3

CDR3nt: TGTGCCAGCAGCTTAGCGTACCCAGCGGAGCTACTCCAAGAGACCCAGTACTTC
CDR3aa: CASSLAYPAELLQETQYF
v_gene: TRBV7-6
abundance: NA
d_gene: NA
j_gene: TRBJ2-5

CDR3nt: TGTGCCAGCAGCTCCCAGGTCGGAAACTATGGCTACACCTTC
CDR3aa: CASSSQVGNYGYTF
v_gene: TRBV5-4
abundance: once
d_gene: NA
j_gene: TRBJ1-2

CDR3nt: TGCAGCGTTGAAGAGAATCAGGGGGCTGTCTATGGCTACACCTTC
CDR3aa: CSVEENQGAVYGYTF
v_gene: TRBV29-1
abundance: NA
d_gene: TRBD1
j_gene: TRBJ1-2

CDR3nt: TGCAGTGCCGGGAGGGGTTATGGCTACACCTTC
CDR3aa: CSAGRGYGYTF
v_gene: TRBV20-1
abundance: NA
d_gene: NA
j_gene: TRBJ1-2

CDR3nt: TGCGCCAGCAGCTTGGCCCCGGGGTCTGGGGCCAACGTCCTGACTTTC
CDR3aa: CASSLAPGSGANVLTF
v_gene: TRBV5-1
abundance: few
d_gene: NA
j_gene: TRBJ2-6

CDR3nt: TGTGCCAGCAGTGACTCACAGGGGGCCACAGATACGCAGTATTTT
CDR3aa: CASSDSQGATDTQYF
v_gene: TRBV6-4
abundance: NA
d_gene: TRBD1
j_gene: TRBJ2-3

CDR3nt: TGTGCCATCGGAGACCGGGACAGGGTCACCGGGGAGCTGTTTTTT
CDR3aa: CAIGDRDRVTGELFF
v_gene: TRBV10-3
abundance: NA
d_gene: TRBD1
j_gene: TRBJ2-2

CDR3nt: TGTGCCAGCAGCCAAGACGGCTACTTGGAGGACACCGGGGAGCTGTTTTTT
CDR3aa: CASSQDGYLEDTGELFF
v_gene: TRBV4-2
abundance: NA
d_gene: NA
j_gene: TRBJ2-2

CDR3nt: TGTGCCAGCAGCGAGCTAGCGAACCCCTACGAGCAGTACTTC
CDR3aa: CASSELANPYEQYF
v_gene: TRBV9
abundance: NA
d_gene: NA
j_gene: TRBJ2-7

CDR3nt: TGTGCCAGTAGTGACCGGGACAGGGGACCCTACGAGCAGTACTTC
CDR3aa: CASSDRDRGPYEQYF
v_gene: TRBV19
abundance: NA
d_gene: TRBD1
j_gene: TRBJ2-7

CDR3nt: TGTGCTAGTGGTGTCCCAGAGAACACTGAAGCTTTCTTT
CDR3aa: CASGVPENTEAFF
v_gene: TRBV12-5
abundance: few
d_gene: NA
j_gene: TRBJ1-1

CDR3nt: TGTGCCAGCAGCTTCTCTAGCGTGAACACCGGGGAGCTGTTTTTT
CDR3aa: CASSFSSVNTGELFF
v_gene: TRBV7-9
abundance: NA
d_gene: NA
j_gene: TRBJ2-2

CDR3nt: TGTGCCAGCAGCGTTATGAACACTGAAGCTTTCTTT
CDR3aa: CASSVMNTEAFF
v_gene: TRBV11-2
abundance: NA
d_gene: NA
j_gene: TRBJ1-1

CDR3nt: TGTGCCAGCTCACCAAAAGGGGGCAAGATGCAGTATTTT
CDR3aa: CASSPKGGKMQYF
v_gene: TRBV18
abundance: NA
d_gene: TRBD1
j_gene: TRBJ2-3

CDR3nt: TGTGCCAGCAGCTCCTCCGGGACAGGGGAGCACGGCTACACCTTC
CDR3aa: CASSSSGTGEHGYTF
v_gene: TRBV28
abundance: NA
d_gene: TRBD1
j_gene: TRBJ1-2